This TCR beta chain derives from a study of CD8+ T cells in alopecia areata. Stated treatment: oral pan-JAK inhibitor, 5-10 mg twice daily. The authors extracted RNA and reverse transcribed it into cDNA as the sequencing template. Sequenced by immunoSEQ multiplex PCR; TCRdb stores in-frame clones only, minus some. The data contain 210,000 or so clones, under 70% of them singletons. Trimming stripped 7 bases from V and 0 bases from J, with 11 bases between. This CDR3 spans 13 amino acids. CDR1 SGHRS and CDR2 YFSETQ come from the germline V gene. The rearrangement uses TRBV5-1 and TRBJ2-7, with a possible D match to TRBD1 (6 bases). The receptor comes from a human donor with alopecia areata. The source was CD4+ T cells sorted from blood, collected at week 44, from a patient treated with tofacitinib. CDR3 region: CASVAGDSYEQYF. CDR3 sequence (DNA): TGCGCCAGCGTAGCAGGGGACTCCTACGAGCAGTACTTC.